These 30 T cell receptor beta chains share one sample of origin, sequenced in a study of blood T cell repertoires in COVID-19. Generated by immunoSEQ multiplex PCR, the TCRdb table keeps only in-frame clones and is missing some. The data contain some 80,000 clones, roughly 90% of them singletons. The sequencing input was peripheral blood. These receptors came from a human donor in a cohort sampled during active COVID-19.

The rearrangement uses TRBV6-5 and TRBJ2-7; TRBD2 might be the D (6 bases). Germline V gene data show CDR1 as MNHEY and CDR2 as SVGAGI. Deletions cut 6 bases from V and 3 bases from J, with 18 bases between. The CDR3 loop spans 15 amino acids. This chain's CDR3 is CASRRLVPGNYEQYF. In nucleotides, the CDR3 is TGTGCCAGCAGACGACTAGTCCCGGGAAACTACGAGCAGTACTTC.

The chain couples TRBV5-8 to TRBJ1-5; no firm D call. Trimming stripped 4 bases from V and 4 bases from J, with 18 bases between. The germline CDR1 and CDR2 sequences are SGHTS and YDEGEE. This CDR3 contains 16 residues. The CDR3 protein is CASSRLSGTFNQPQHF. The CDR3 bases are TGTGCCAGCAGCCGTTTGTCAGGCACCTTTAATCAGCCCCAGCATTTT.

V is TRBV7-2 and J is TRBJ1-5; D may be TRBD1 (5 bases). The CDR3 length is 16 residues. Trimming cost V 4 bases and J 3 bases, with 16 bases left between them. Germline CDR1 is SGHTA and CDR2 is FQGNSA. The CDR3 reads CASSSRTGGNNQPQHF. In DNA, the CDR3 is TGTGCCAGCAGCTCACGGACGGGGGGAAACAATCAGCCCCAGCATTTT.

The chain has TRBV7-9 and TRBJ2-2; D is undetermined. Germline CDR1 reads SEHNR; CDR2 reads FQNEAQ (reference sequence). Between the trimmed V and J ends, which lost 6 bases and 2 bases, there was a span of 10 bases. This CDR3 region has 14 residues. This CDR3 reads CASRLTVNTGELFF. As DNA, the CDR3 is TGTGCCAGCAGGTTGACGGTTAACACCGGGGAGCTGTTTTTT.

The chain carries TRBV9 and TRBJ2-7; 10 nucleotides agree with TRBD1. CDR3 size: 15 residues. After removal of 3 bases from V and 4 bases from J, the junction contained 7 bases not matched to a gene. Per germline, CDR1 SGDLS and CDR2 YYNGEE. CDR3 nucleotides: TGTGCCAGCAGCGGGGGGGACAGGGGCTTTTACGAGCAGTACTTC. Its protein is CASSGGDRGFYEQYF.

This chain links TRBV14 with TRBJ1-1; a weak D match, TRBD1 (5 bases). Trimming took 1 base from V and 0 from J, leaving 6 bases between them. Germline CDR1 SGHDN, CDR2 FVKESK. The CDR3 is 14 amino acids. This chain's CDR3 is CASSQGQLNTEAFF. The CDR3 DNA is TGTGCCAGCAGCCAAGGACAGTTGAACACTGAAGCTTTCTTT. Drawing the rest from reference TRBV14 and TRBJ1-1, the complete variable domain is EAGVTQFPSHSVIEKGQTVTLRCDPISGHDNLYWYRRVMGKEIKFLLHFVKESKQDESGMPNNRFLAERTGGTYSTLKVQPAELEDSGVYFCASSQGQLNTEAFFGQGTRLTVV.

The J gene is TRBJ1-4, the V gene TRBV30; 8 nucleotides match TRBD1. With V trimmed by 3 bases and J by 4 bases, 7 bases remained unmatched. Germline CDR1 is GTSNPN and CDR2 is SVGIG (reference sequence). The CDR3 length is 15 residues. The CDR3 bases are TGTGCCTGGAGGTCCTGGACAGGGAATAATGAAAAACTGTTTTTT. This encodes CAWRSWTGNNEKLFF.

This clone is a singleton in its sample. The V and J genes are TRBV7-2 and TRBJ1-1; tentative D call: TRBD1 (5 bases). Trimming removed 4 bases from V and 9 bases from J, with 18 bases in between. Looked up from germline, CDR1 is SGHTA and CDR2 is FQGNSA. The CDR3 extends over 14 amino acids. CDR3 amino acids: CASSSSRGKGQAFF. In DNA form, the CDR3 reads TGTGCCAGCAGCTCGTCGCGGGGAAAGGGACAAGCTTTCTTT.

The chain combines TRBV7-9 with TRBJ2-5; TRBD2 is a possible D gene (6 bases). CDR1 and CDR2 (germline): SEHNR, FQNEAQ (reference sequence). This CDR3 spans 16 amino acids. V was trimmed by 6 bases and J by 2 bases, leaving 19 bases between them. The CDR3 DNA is TGTGCCAGCAGAGTTTTGGGGGGTATCTCACAAGAGACCCAGTACTTC. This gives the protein CASRVLGGISQETQYF. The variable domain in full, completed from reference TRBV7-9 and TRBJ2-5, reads DTGVSQNPRHKITKRGQNVTFRCDPISEHNRLYWYRQTLGQGPEFLTYFQNEAQLEKSRLLSDRFSAERPKGSFSTLEIQRTEQGDSAMYLCASRVLGGISQETQYFGPGTRLLVL.

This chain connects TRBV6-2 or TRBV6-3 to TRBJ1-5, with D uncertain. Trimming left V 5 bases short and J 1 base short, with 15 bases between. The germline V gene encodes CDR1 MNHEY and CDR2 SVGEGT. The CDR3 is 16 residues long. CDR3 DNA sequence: TGTGCCAGCAGTGTCGCAGGAGGGCTAAGCAATCAGCCCCAGCATTTT. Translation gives CASSVAGGLSNQPQHF.

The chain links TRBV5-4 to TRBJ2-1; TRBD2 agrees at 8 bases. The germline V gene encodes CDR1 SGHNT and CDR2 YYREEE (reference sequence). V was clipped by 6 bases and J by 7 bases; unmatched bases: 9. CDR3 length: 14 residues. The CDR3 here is CASTRREVGNEQFF. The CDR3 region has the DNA TGTGCCAGCACCCGGCGGGAGGTTGGGAATGAGCAGTTCTTC. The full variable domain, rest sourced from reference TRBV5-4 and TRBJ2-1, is ETGVTQSPTHLIKTRGQQVTLRCSSQSGHNTVSWYQQALGQGPQFIFQYYREEENGRGNFPPRFSGLQFPNYSSELNVNALELDDSALYLCASTRREVGNEQFFGPGTRLTVL.

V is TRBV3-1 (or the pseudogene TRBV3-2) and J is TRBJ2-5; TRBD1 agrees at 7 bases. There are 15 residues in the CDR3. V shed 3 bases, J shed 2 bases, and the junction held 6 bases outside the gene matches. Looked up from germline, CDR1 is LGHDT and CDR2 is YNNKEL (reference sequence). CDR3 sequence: CASSHNRDRQETQYF. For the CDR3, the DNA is TGTGCCAGCAGCCACAACCGGGACAGACAAGAGACCCAGTACTTC.

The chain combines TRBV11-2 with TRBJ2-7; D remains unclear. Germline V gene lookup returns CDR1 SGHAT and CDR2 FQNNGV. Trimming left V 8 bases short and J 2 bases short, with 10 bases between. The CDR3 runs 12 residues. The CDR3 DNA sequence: TGTGCCAGCGCCCCAACTGCCTACGAGCAGTACTTC. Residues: CASAPTAYEQYF.

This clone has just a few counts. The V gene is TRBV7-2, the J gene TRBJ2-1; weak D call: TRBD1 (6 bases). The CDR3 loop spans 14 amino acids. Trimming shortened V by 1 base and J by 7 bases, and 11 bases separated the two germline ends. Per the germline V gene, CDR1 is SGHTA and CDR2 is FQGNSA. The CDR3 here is CASSLGVRGNEQFF. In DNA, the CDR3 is TGTGCCAGCAGCTTAGGGGTCAGGGGTAATGAGCAGTTCTTC.

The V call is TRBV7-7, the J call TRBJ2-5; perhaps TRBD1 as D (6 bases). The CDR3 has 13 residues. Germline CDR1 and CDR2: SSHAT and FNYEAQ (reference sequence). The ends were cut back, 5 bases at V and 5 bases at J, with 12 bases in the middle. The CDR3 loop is CASSEQGGETQYF. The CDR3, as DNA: TGTGCCAGCAGCGAACAGGGTGGGGAGACCCAGTACTTC.

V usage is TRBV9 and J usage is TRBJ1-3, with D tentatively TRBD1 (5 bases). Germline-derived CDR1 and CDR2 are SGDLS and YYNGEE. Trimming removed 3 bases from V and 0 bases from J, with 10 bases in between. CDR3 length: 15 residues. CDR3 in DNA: TGTGCCAGCAGCGCGCTAAGGGGCTCTGGAAACACCATATATTTT. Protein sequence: CASSALRGSGNTIYF.

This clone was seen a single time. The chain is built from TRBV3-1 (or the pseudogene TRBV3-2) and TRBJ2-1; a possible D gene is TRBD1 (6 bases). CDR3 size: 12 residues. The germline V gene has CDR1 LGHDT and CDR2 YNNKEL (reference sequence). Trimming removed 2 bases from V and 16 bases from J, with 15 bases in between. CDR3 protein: CASSQLGGLKFF. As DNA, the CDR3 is TGTGCCAGCAGCCAATTAGGGGGATTAAAATTCTTC.

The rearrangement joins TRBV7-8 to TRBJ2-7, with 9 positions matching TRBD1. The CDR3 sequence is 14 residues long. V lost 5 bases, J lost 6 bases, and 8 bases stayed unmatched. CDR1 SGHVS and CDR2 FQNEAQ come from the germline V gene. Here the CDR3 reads CASSTNRGPGEQYF. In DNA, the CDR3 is TGTGCCAGCAGCACGAACAGGGGGCCGGGCGAGCAGTACTTC.

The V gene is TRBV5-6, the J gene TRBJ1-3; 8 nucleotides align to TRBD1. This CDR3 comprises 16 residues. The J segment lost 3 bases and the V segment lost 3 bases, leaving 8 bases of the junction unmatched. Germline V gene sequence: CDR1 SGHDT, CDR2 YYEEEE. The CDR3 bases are TGTGCCAGCAGCTCGACCCGGGACAGGAGTGGAAACACCATATATTTT. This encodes CASSSTRDRSGNTIYF.

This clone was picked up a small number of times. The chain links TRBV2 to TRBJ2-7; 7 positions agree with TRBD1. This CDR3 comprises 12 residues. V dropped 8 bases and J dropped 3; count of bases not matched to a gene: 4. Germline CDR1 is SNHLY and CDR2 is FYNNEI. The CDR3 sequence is CASSQGVYEQYF. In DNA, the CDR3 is TGTGCCAGCTCCCAGGGGGTCTACGAGCAGTACTTC. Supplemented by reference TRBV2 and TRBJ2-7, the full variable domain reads EPEVTQTPSHQVTQMGQEVILRCVPISNHLYFYWYRQILGQKVEFLVSFYNNEISEKSEIFDDQFSVERPDGSNFTLKIRSTKLEDSAMYFCASSQGVYEQYFGPGTRLTVT.

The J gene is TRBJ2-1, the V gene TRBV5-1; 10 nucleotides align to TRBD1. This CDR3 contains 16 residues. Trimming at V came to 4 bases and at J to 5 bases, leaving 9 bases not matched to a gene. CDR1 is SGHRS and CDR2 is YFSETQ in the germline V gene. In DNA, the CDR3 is TGCGCCAGCAGCCCGGGGGGGACAGGGGCACACAATGAGCAGTTCTTC. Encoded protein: CASSPGGTGAHNEQFF. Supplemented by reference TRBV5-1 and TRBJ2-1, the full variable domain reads KAGVTQTPRYLIKTRGQQVTLSCSPISGHRSVSWYQQTPGQGLQFLFEYFSETQRNKGNFPGRFSGRQFSNSRSEMNVSTLELGDSALYLCASSPGGTGAHNEQFFGPGTRLTVL.

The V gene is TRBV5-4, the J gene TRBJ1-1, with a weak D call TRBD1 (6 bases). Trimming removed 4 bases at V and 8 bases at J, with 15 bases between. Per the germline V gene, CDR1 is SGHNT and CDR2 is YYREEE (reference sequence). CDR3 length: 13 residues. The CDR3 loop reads CASSPQGFTEAFF. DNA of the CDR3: TGTGCCAGCAGCCCCCAGGGGTTCACAGAAGCTTTCTTT.

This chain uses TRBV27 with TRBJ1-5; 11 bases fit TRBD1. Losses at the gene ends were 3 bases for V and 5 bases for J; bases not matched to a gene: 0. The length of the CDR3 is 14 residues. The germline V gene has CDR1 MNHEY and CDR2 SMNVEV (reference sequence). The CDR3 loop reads CASSLGQGDQPQHF. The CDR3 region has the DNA TGTGCCAGCAGTTTGGGACAGGGGGATCAGCCCCAGCATTTT.

CDR3 nucleotides: TGTGCCAGCAGCTTAAATCCGGGGGTCACAGATACGCAGTATTTT. Protein sequence: CASSLNPGVTDTQYF. The chain links TRBV7-7 to TRBJ2-3; the D gene is possibly TRBD2 (6 bases). CDR1 SSHAT and CDR2 FNYEAQ come from the germline V gene (reference sequence). V was shortened by 2 bases and J by 2 bases, with 11 bases between the two germline ends. This CDR3 is 15 amino acids long.

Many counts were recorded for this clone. CDR3 in amino acids: CASSRGNSGNTIYF. The CDR3 nucleotides are TGCGCCAGCAGCAGGGGGAACTCTGGAAACACCATATATTTT. The V and J genes are TRBV4-1 and TRBJ1-3, with D possibly TRBD1 on 6 matching bases. V lost 5 bases and J 0 bases, leaving 8 bases between the germline ends. The CDR3 runs to 14 residues. Germline V gives CDR1 MGHRA, CDR2 YSYEKL.

In DNA, the CDR3 is TGTGCCAGCAGTTTACAGAGCACAGATACGCAGTATTTT. Its translation is CASSLQSTDTQYF. The chain employs TRBV28 and TRBJ2-3; D is uncertain. The CDR3 contains 13 residues. From germline, CDR1 is MDHEN and CDR2 SYDVKM. Trimming shortened V by 2 bases and J by 0 bases, and 3 bases separated the two germline ends.

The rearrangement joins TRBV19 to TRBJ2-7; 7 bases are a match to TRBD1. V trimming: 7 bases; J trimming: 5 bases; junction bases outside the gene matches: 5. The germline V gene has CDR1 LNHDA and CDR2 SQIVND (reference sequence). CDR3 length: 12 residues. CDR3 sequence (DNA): TGTGCCAGTACAGGGGGAAGACACGAGCAGTACTTC. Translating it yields CASTGGRHEQYF. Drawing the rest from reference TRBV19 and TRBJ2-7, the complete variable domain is DGGITQSPKYLFRKEGQNVTLSCEQNLNHDAMYWYRQDPGQGLRLIYYSQIVNDFQKGDIAEGYSVSREKKESFPLTVTSAQKNPTAFYLCASTGGRHEQYFGPGTRLTVT.

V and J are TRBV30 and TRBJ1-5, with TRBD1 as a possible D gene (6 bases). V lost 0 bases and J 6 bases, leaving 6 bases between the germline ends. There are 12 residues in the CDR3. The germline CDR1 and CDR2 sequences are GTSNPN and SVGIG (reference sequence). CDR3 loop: CAWSVQGQPQHF. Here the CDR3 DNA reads TGTGCCTGGAGTGTACAGGGTCAGCCCCAGCATTTT.

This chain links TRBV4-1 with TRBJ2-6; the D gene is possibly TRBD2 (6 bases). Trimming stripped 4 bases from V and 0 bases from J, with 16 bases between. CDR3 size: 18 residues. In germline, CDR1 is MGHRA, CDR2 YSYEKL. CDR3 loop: CASSPRGGATSGANVLTF. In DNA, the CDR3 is TGCGCCAGCAGCCCCCGCGGCGGGGCGACCTCTGGGGCCAACGTCCTGACTTTC.

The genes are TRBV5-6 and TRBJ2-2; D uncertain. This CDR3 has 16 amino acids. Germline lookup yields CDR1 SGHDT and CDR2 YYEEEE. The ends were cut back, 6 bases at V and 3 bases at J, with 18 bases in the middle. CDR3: CASNIKEEAYTGELFF. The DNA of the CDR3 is TGTGCCAGCAACATTAAGGAAGAGGCCTACACCGGGGAGCTGTTTTTT. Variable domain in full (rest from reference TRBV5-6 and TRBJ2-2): DAGVTQSPTHLIKTRGQQVTLRCSPKSGHDTVSWYQQALGQGPQFIFQYYEEEERQRGNFPDRFSGHQFPNYSSELNVNALLLGDSALYLCASNIKEEAYTGELFFGEGSRLTVL.